The rows below give T cell receptor beta chains drawn from one sample of a study of tumor and adjacent non-tumor tissue in lung cancer. TCRdb reanalysed the multiplex PCR reads using MiXCR and keeps one entry per CDR3 protein. Of approximately 75,000 distinct CDR3 sequences listed, roughly 80% are singletons. Sequences were obtained from lung tumor tissue. These receptors all stem from a woman aged 45 to 65 with non-small cell lung cancer. The CDR3 runs from the conserved cysteine through the conserved F or W. The D gene is left open where the match is weak. Only part of the rows carry a size: once, few, many, or a class if the clone is expanded.

j_gene: TRBJ2-5; v_gene: TRBV6-5; d_gene: NA; abundance: NA; CDR3nt: TGTGCAAGCAGTTACTACACTCTAAGGGTCCAAGAGACCCAGTACTTC; CDR3aa: CASSYYTLRVQETQYF
j_gene: TRBJ1-1; v_gene: TRBV5-6; d_gene: NA; abundance: many; CDR3nt: TGTGCCAGCAGCTTGGTTCCAGGTATGAACACTGAAGCTTTCTTT; CDR3aa: CASSLVPGMNTEAFF
j_gene: TRBJ2-2; v_gene: TRBV29-1; d_gene: NA; abundance: NA; CDR3nt: TGTAGCGGGGGACAGGGAGATACCGGGGTGCTGTTTTTT; CDR3aa: CSGGQGDTGVLFF
j_gene: TRBJ2-7; v_gene: TRBV28; d_gene: TRBD1; abundance: NA; CDR3nt: TGTGCCAACACCTCTCCGGGACAGACGTACGAGCAGTACTTC; CDR3aa: CANTSPGQTYEQYF
j_gene: TRBJ2-2; v_gene: TRBV20-1; d_gene: TRBD2; abundance: once; CDR3nt: TGCAGTACTAGGGAGAGCGGGAGGGACACCGGGGAGCTGTTTTTT; CDR3aa: CSTRESGRDTGELFF
j_gene: TRBJ2-1; v_gene: TRBV6-2/TRBV6-3; d_gene: TRBD2; abundance: NA; CDR3nt: TGTGCCAGTACCGGCGGGAGCCCCTACAATAAGCAGTTCTTC; CDR3aa: CASTGGSPYNKQFF
j_gene: TRBJ2-7; v_gene: TRBV10-3; d_gene: TRBD1; abundance: NA; CDR3nt: TGTGCCATCAGTGTGACTTTGGGGCCCGGACAGGGGCAATACGAGCAGTATTTC; CDR3aa: CAISVTLGPGQGQYEQYF
j_gene: TRBJ2-2; v_gene: TRBV25-1; d_gene: NA; abundance: many; CDR3nt: TGTGCCAGCAGTGACGGGGGTAGCGACACCGGGGAGCTGTTTTTT; CDR3aa: CASSDGGSDTGELFF
j_gene: TRBJ2-1; v_gene: TRBV6-2/TRBV6-3; d_gene: NA; abundance: NA; CDR3nt: TGTGTCAGCAATTACTCGATTCGCCATGAACAGTTCTTC; CDR3aa: CVSNYSIRHEQFF
j_gene: TRBJ2-5; v_gene: TRBV29-1; d_gene: TRBD1; abundance: NA; CDR3nt: TGCGGCGTCTGGTCCACAGGGGGCTTTGAGACCCAGTACTTC; CDR3aa: CGVWSTGGFETQYF
j_gene: TRBJ1-6; v_gene: TRBV20-1; d_gene: NA; abundance: NA; CDR3nt: TGCAGTGTTAGGTTAAGGACAGCGTCATATAATTCACCCCTCCACTTT; CDR3aa: CSVRLRTASYNSPLHF
j_gene: TRBJ2-1; v_gene: TRBV11-1; d_gene: TRBD2; abundance: once; CDR3nt: TGTGCCAGCAGCTCGGGACTAGCGGAAGGGTCGCAGTTCTTC; CDR3aa: CASSSGLAEGSQFF
j_gene: TRBJ2-5; v_gene: TRBV5-6; d_gene: NA; abundance: many; CDR3nt: TGTGCCAGCAGGGACAGAAACCAAGAGACCCAGTACTTC; CDR3aa: CASRDRNQETQYF
j_gene: TRBJ1-2; v_gene: TRBV2; d_gene: NA; abundance: many; CDR3nt: TGTGCCAGCAGGCCAGAGGGGGGTAACGGCTACACCTTC; CDR3aa: CASRPEGGNGYTF
j_gene: TRBJ2-3; v_gene: TRBV7-2; d_gene: NA; abundance: few; CDR3nt: TGTGCCAGCAGCTTATCTGCTCTAGATACGCAGTATTTT; CDR3aa: CASSLSALDTQYF
j_gene: TRBJ1-5; v_gene: TRBV5-1; d_gene: TRBD1; abundance: NA; CDR3nt: TGTGCCAATAGCACGGGACAGGGCGGCAATCAGCCCCAGCATTTT; CDR3aa: CANSTGQGGNQPQHF
j_gene: TRBJ1-4; v_gene: TRBV11-2; d_gene: TRBD1; abundance: medium-sized; CDR3nt: TGTGCCAGCAGCTTAGGGACAGGGGTTGAAAAACTGTTTTTT; CDR3aa: CASSLGTGVEKLFF
j_gene: TRBJ2-3; v_gene: TRBV4-1; d_gene: NA; abundance: NA; CDR3nt: TGTGCCAGTAGCCAAGAAGAGGGGGATGCGAAGGGGAGCACAGATACGCAGTATTTT; CDR3aa: CASSQEEGDAKGSTDTQYF
j_gene: TRBJ2-1; v_gene: TRBV29-1; d_gene: TRBD2; abundance: NA; CDR3nt: TGCAGCGTTGATAGGCGGGAGGGCACTGGAAATGAGAAGTTCTTC; CDR3aa: CSVDRREGTGNEKFF
j_gene: TRBJ2-7; v_gene: TRBV12-3/TRBV12-4; d_gene: TRBD1; abundance: few; CDR3nt: TGTGCCAGCAGTTCGGGGACAGTCCGGCAGCACTTC; CDR3aa: CASSSGTVRQHF
j_gene: TRBJ2-7; v_gene: TRBV10-3; d_gene: NA; abundance: NA; CDR3nt: TGTGCCATCAGAGGGAATATCGTCGAGCAGTACTTC; CDR3aa: CAIRGNIVEQYF
j_gene: TRBJ2-2; v_gene: TRBV20-1; d_gene: NA; abundance: few; CDR3nt: TGCAGTGTTGTGGATCCGAACACCTGGGAGCTGTTTTTT; CDR3aa: CSVVDPNTWELFF
j_gene: TRBJ2-7; v_gene: TRBV29-1; d_gene: NA; abundance: NA; CDR3nt: TGCAGCGTTGAACAATCGGGGACCCCCGTCTACAAGCAGTACTTC; CDR3aa: CSVEQSGTPVYKQYF
j_gene: TRBJ2-7; v_gene: TRBV5-1; d_gene: NA; abundance: NA; CDR3nt: TGCGCCAGCAGCTCAGACACAGGCTACGAGCAGCACTTC; CDR3aa: CASSSDTGYEQHF
j_gene: TRBJ2-5; v_gene: TRBV12-3/TRBV12-4; d_gene: NA; abundance: NA; CDR3nt: TGCGCCAGCAGTTTAGTGGCAGGTCAAGAGACCCAGTGCTTC; CDR3aa: CASSLVAGQETQCF
j_gene: TRBJ2-3; v_gene: TRBV20-1; d_gene: NA; abundance: many; CDR3nt: TGCAGTGCGCATAGGGACTTCACGCAGTATTTT; CDR3aa: CSAHRDFTQYF
j_gene: TRBJ2-1; v_gene: TRBV7-9; d_gene: TRBD2; abundance: NA; CDR3nt: TGTGCCAGCACCCTCGGGAGGATACCAGGGCACAATGAGCAGTTCTTC; CDR3aa: CASTLGRIPGHNEQFF
j_gene: TRBJ2-3; v_gene: TRBV7-3; d_gene: NA; abundance: NA; CDR3nt: TGTGCCAGCAGCCAATACTCTAGCAGCATTAGCACAGATACGCAGTATTTT; CDR3aa: CASSQYSSSISTDTQYF
j_gene: TRBJ2-7; v_gene: TRBV11-2; d_gene: NA; abundance: NA; CDR3nt: TGTGCCAGCAGCTTAGGGGGCCTCTTCTACGAGCAGTACTTC; CDR3aa: CASSLGGLFYEQYF
j_gene: TRBJ1-2; v_gene: TRBV10-2; d_gene: NA; abundance: NA; CDR3nt: TGCGCCAGGAAGGAGGGTGGTGACTACACCTTC; CDR3aa: CARKEGGDYTF
j_gene: TRBJ1-4; v_gene: TRBV12-3/TRBV12-4; d_gene: NA; abundance: NA; CDR3nt: TGTGCCAGTGCATCCCCGGAAAAACTGTTTTTC; CDR3aa: CASASPEKLFF
j_gene: TRBJ2-7; v_gene: TRBV5-4; d_gene: NA; abundance: NA; CDR3nt: TGCGCCAGCAGCTTGGGCCGGGATAGCTCCTACGATCAGTACTTC; CDR3aa: CASSLGRDSSYDQYF
j_gene: TRBJ1-3; v_gene: TRBV12-3/TRBV12-4; d_gene: NA; abundance: once; CDR3nt: TGTGCCGACAGTTTTAGGGTCTCTGGAAACACCATATATTTT; CDR3aa: CADSFRVSGNTIYF
j_gene: TRBJ2-1; v_gene: TRBV6-2/TRBV6-3; d_gene: TRBD2; abundance: NA; CDR3nt: TGTGCCAGCAGCGCCGGGACTAGTGGGATTCTTGAGCAGTCCTTC; CDR3aa: CASSAGTSGILEQSF
j_gene: TRBJ2-7; v_gene: TRBV6-6; d_gene: NA; abundance: NA; CDR3nt: TGTGTCAGCAGTCCCCAAGCGGCCCCCTACAATGAGCAGTACTTC; CDR3aa: CVSSPQAAPYNEQYF
j_gene: TRBJ1-2; v_gene: TRBV29-1; d_gene: NA; abundance: few; CDR3nt: TGCAGCGTTGAAAAGGAAGACTATGACTACACCTTC; CDR3aa: CSVEKEDYDYTF
j_gene: TRBJ1-2; v_gene: TRBV20-1; d_gene: NA; abundance: once; CDR3nt: TGTAGTGCTAGTGGGGATAATGGCTACACCTTC; CDR3aa: CSASGDNGYTF
j_gene: TRBJ1-5; v_gene: TRBV4-1; d_gene: NA; abundance: NA; CDR3nt: TGCGCCAGCAACCAAGAACAGGTCCATAGCAATCTGCCCCAGCATTTT; CDR3aa: CASNQEQVHSNLPQHF
j_gene: TRBJ2-1; v_gene: TRBV11-2; d_gene: NA; abundance: NA; CDR3nt: TGTGCCAGCAACTCGATTGTTTACAATGAGCAGTTCTTC; CDR3aa: CASNSIVYNEQFF
j_gene: TRBJ2-3; v_gene: TRBV6-1; d_gene: TRBD2; abundance: NA; CDR3nt: TGTGCCAGCAGTGGACTAGCGGGATGCACAGATATGCAGTATTTT; CDR3aa: CASSGLAGCTDMQYF
j_gene: TRBJ1-5; v_gene: TRBV14; d_gene: NA; abundance: NA; CDR3nt: TGTGCAAGCAGCGTCGACAGCCATCAGCCCCGGCATTTT; CDR3aa: CASSVDSHQPRHF
j_gene: TRBJ2-1; v_gene: TRBV11-2; d_gene: TRBD2; abundance: few; CDR3nt: TGTGCCAGCAGCCTCAGGAGGGGACTAGCGGACTCCTACAATGAGCAGTTCTTC; CDR3aa: CASSLRRGLADSYNEQFF
j_gene: TRBJ2-6; v_gene: TRBV6-6; d_gene: NA; abundance: NA; CDR3nt: TGTGCCAGCAGCGTTCCAGGGAGATCTGGGGCCAACGTCCTGACTTTC; CDR3aa: CASSVPGRSGANVLTF
j_gene: TRBJ1-2; v_gene: TRBV14; d_gene: NA; abundance: few; CDR3nt: TGTGCCAGCAGCCCGGACTGGTTCTATGGCTACACATTC; CDR3aa: CASSPDWFYGYTF
j_gene: TRBJ2-1; v_gene: TRBV5-6; d_gene: NA; abundance: once; CDR3nt: TGTGCCAGCAGCTTGGGGGGGCCCCCATACAATGAGCAGTTATTC; CDR3aa: CASSLGGPPYNEQLF
j_gene: TRBJ2-5; v_gene: TRBV29-1; d_gene: TRBD1; abundance: medium-sized; CDR3nt: TGCAGCGTTGAAGATAGGGAGAGGGGGCTACAAGAGACCCAGTACTTC; CDR3aa: CSVEDRERGLQETQYF
j_gene: TRBJ1-5; v_gene: TRBV20-1; d_gene: NA; abundance: NA; CDR3nt: TGCAGTGCTAGTTACGGTGATCGCAATCAGTCCCAGCATTTT; CDR3aa: CSASYGDRNQSQHF
j_gene: TRBJ2-6; v_gene: TRBV6-1; d_gene: NA; abundance: NA; CDR3nt: TGTGCCACCAGTGAGATAGGGGGTGCCGGGGCCAACGTCCTGACTTTC; CDR3aa: CATSEIGGAGANVLTF
j_gene: TRBJ2-1; v_gene: TRBV19; d_gene: TRBD2; abundance: NA; CDR3nt: TGTGCCAGTACCTTAACGACCGGGACTAGAGACATTGAGCAGTTCTTC; CDR3aa: CASTLTTGTRDIEQFF
j_gene: TRBJ2-7; v_gene: TRBV24-1; d_gene: NA; abundance: many; CDR3nt: TGTGCCACCAGTGATTTCCGGCAGCCCAACGAGCAGTACTTC; CDR3aa: CATSDFRQPNEQYF
j_gene: TRBJ2-5; v_gene: TRBV6-6; d_gene: TRBD2; abundance: NA; CDR3nt: TGTGCTAGCAGCCGCTTTATAGCGGGAGTAAATCAAGAGACCCAGTACTTC; CDR3aa: CASSRFIAGVNQETQYF
j_gene: TRBJ2-6; v_gene: TRBV5-1; d_gene: NA; abundance: NA; CDR3nt: TGCGCCAGTAGCTTGGCCTTGGACTCTGGGGCTAACGTCCTGATTTTC; CDR3aa: CASSLALDSGANVLIF
j_gene: TRBJ1-5; v_gene: TRBV7-8; d_gene: NA; abundance: few; CDR3nt: TGTGCCAGCAGCCCAAGTCAGGCACATCAGCCCCAGCATTTT; CDR3aa: CASSPSQAHQPQHF
j_gene: TRBJ2-1; v_gene: TRBV11-2; d_gene: TRBD2; abundance: large; CDR3nt: TGTGCCGAAGGGGAGGGAGGGCCGCGCGAGCAGTTCTTC; CDR3aa: CAEGEGGPREQFF